This paragraph covers one T cell receptor beta chain sequence. Its antigen remains unidentified. The entry originates in a study of shared clonotypes between healthy human individuals. Study-level background: The study used three CD4 naive, three CD4 memory, two CD8 naive and one CD8 memory plate per donor.

The study, taken as a whole, reports: Even with large depth, rarefaction showed that sorted-subset sequencing was incomplete. Of the naive CD4 clonotypes, about 5.4% were shared across a few donors. Compared with clonotypes that all four donors shared, non-shared clonotypes had lower generation probabilities.

CDR1 and CDR2 (germline): SGHRS, YFSETQ. The CDR3 is made up of 16 amino acids. The ends lost 0 bases at V and 3 bases at J; junction bases unmatched: 4. Repertoires were generated with immunoSEQ multiplex PCR, while TCRdb's copy carries only in-frame clones and drops some. The sample carries 600,000 to 800,000 clones, roughly 72% recorded once. The genes are TRBV5-1 and TRBJ2-2; 8 nucleotides align to TRBD2. The receptor's source is a woman aged 30 to 39 in good health. Sequenced sample: memory CD4+ T cells sorted from blood. Sample subset: CD45RA-negative fraction. The chain's CDR3 is CASSLGLAGYTGELFF. Written as DNA, the CDR3 is TGCGCCAGCAGCTTGGGATTAGCGGGATACACCGGGGAGCTGTTTTTT. Combining the CDR3 with reference TRBV5-1 and TRBJ2-2 gives the whole variable domain KAGVTQTPRYLIKTRGQQVTLSCSPISGHRSVSWYQQTPGQGLQFLFEYFSETQRNKGNFPGRFSGRQFSNSRSEMNVSTLELGDSALYLCASSLGLAGYTGELFFGEGSRLTVL.